This paragraph reports one T cell receptor (beta chain). This sample was included in a study of tumor-infiltrating lymphocytes in oesophageal squamous cell carcinoma. One entry per CDR3 protein results from TCRdb running MiXCR on the PCR reads. The data contain nearly 20,000 distinct CDR3 sequences, under 50% of them singletons. CDR3 length: 13 residues. The specimen sequenced was blood. This receptor was taken from a male donor with esophageal squamous cell carcinoma. The chain recombines TRBV12-3 or TRBV12-4 with TRBJ2-2; D is unclear. The J call may be wrong; the DNA end is better matched by TRBJ1-1. The CDR3 DNA sequence: TGTGCCAGCAGTTCTAAGGGGAACACTGAAGCTTTCTTT. Encoded protein: CASSSKGNTEAFF.